Listed here is a single TCR beta chain. Germline V CDR1 and CDR2: MNHEY, SVGAGI. This CDR3 is 16 amino acids long. The ends were cut back, 0 bases at V and 1 base at J, with 13 bases in the middle. This record comes from a study of blood T cell repertoires in COVID-19. Study details: Samples came from the United States, Italy and Spain, spanning acute and convalescent COVID-19. Sources were T cells, B-cell-depleted T cells, or PBMCs; the material itself was cDNA or gDNA.

Original methodology: Reference gene primer amplification gave nucleated cell count estimates. Profiled with immunoSEQ multiplex PCR; TCRdb holds only in-frame clones, not every one. That table gives V, J and clone size, and the DNA gave D and trimming. The table shows about 180,000 clones, with 80% to 90% occurring only once. Sequencing was done on a sample of peripheral blood. The chain has TRBV6-5 and TRBJ2-7; no clear D gene. The TCR comes from a man aged 50-60 years with active or convalescent COVID-19. The CDR3 region is CASSYSSQAGSYEQYF. DNA for the CDR3: TGTGCCAGCAGTTACTCGAGTCAAGCCGGGTCCTACGAGCAGTACTTC.